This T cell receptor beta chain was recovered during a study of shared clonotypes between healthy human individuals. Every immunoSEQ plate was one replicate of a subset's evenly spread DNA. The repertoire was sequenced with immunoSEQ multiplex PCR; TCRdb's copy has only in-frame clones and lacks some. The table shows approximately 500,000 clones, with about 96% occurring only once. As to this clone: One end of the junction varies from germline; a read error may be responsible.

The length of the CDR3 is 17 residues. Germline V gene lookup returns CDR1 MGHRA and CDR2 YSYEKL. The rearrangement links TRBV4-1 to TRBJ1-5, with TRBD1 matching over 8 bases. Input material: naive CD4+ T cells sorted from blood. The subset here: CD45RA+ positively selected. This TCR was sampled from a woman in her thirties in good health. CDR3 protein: CASSQGGQVGYDQPRHF. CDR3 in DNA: TGCGCCAGCAGCCAAGGGGGACAGGTGGGTTACGATCAGCCCCGGCATTTT.